The T cell receptor (beta chain) described here comes from a study of early T cells in non-severe SARS-CoV-2 infection. This clonotype was recorded at least ten times. One entry per CDR3 protein results from TCRdb running MiXCR on the 5' RACE reads. The table lists more than 80,000 distinct CDR3 sequences, approximately 14% of them singletons. This receptor was identified in an adult who was a healthcare worker with PCR-confirmed SARS-CoV-2 infection or an uninfected control (not recorded which). The sample comprised whole blood.

CDR3 loop: CSVWTRHNSPLHF. For the CDR3, the DNA is TGCAGTGTTTGGACACGACATAATTCACCCCTCCACTTT. The rearrangement joins TRBV20-1 to TRBJ1-6; weak D call: TRBD1 (5 bases). The CDR3 extends over 13 amino acids. V lost 7 bases to trimming and J lost 5 bases, with 12 bases between them. Germline CDR1 is DFQATT and CDR2 is SNEGSKA (reference sequence).